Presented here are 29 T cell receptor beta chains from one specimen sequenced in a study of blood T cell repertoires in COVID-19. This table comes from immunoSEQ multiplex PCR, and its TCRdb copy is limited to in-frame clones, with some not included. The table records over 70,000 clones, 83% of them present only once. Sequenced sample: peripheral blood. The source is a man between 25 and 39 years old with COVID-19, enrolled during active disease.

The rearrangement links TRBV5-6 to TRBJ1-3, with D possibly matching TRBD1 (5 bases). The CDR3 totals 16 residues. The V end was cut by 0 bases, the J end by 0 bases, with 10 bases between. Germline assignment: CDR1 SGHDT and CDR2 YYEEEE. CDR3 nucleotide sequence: TGTGCCAGCAGCTTGGGTCAGGGCAGCTCTGGAAACACCATATATTTT. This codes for CASSLGQGSSGNTIYF.

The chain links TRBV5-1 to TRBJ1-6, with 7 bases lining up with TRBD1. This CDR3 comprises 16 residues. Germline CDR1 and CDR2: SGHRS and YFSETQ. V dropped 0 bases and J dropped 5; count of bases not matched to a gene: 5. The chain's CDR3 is CASSLGGGQNNSPLHF. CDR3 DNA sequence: TGCGCCAGCAGCTTGGGAGGGGGCCAAAATAATTCACCCCTCCACTTT. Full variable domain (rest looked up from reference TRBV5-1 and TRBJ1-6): KAGVTQTPRYLIKTRGQQVTLSCSPISGHRSVSWYQQTPGQGLQFLFEYFSETQRNKGNFPGRFSGRQFSNSRSEMNVSTLELGDSALYLCASSLGGGQNNSPLHFGNGTRLTVT.

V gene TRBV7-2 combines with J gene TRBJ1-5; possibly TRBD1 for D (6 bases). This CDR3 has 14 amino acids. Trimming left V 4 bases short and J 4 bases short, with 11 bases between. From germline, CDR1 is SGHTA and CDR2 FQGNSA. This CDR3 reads CASSSGQYNQPQHF. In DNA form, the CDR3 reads TGTGCCAGCAGCTCCGGACAGTATAATCAGCCCCAGCATTTT.

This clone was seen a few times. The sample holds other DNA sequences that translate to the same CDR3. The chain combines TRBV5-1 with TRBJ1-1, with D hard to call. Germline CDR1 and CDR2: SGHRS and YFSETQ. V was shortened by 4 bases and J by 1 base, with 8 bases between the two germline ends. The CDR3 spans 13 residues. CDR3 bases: TGCGCCAGCAGCGAGGGTTCGAACACTGAAGCTTTCTTT. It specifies CASSEGSNTEAFF.

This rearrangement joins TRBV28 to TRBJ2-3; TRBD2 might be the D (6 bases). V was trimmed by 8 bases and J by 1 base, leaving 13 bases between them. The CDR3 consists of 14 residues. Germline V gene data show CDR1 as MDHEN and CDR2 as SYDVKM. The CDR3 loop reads CASLSGVRTDTQYF. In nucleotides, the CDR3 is TGTGCCAGCTTATCGGGGGTCCGCACAGATACGCAGTATTTT.

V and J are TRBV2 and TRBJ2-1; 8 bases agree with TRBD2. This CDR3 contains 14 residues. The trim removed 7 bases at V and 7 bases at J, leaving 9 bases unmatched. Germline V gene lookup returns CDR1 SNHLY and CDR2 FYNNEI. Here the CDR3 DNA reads TGTGCCAGCAAACCGCCGGGACTAGTAAATGAGCAGTTCTTC. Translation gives CASKPPGLVNEQFF. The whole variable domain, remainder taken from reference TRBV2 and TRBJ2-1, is EPEVTQTPSHQVTQMGQEVILRCVPISNHLYFYWYRQILGQKVEFLVSFYNNEISEKSEIFDDQFSVERPDGSNFTLKIRSTKLEDSAMYFCASKPPGLVNEQFFGPGTRLTVL.

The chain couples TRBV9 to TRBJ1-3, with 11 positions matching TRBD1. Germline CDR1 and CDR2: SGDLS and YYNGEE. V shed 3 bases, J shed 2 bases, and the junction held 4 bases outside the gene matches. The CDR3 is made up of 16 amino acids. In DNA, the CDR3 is TGTGCCAGCAGCGCTCCGGGACAGGGGGCTGGAAACACCATATATTTT. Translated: CASSAPGQGAGNTIYF.

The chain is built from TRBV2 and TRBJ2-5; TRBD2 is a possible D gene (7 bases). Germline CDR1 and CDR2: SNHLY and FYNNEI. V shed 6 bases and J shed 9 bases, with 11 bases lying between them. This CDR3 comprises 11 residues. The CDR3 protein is CASRGGAAQYF. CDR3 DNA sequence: TGTGCCAGCAGGGGGGGGGCTGCCCAGTACTTC. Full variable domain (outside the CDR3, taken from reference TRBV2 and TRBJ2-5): EPEVTQTPSHQVTQMGQEVILRCVPISNHLYFYWYRQILGQKVEFLVSFYNNEISEKSEIFDDQFSVERPDGSNFTLKIRSTKLEDSAMYFCASRGGAAQYFGPGTRLLVL.

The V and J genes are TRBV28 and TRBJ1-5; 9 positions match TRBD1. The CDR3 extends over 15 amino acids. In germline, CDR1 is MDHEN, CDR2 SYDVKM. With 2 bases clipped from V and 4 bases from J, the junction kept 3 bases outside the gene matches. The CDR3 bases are TGTGCCAGCAGTTTAGGACAGGGGAGGAATCAGCCCCAGCATTTT. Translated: CASSLGQGRNQPQHF.

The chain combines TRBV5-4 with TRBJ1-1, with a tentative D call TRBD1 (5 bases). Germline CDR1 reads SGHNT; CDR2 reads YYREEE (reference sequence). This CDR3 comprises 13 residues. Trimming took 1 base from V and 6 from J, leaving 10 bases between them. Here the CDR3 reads CASSLQGLSEAFF. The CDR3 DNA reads TGTGCCAGCAGCTTGCAGGGACTCTCTGAAGCTTTCTTT. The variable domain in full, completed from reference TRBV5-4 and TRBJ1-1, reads ETGVTQSPTHLIKTRGQQVTLRCSSQSGHNTVSWYQQALGQGPQFIFQYYREEENGRGNFPPRFSGLQFPNYSSELNVNALELDDSALYLCASSLQGLSEAFFGQGTRLTVV.

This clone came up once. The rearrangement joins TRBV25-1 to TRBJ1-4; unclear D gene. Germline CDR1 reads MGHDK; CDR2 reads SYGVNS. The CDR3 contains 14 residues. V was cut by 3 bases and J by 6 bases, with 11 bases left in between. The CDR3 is CASSDGGPDEKLFF. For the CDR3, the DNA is TGTGCCAGCAGTGATGGCGGGCCGGATGAAAAACTGTTTTTT.

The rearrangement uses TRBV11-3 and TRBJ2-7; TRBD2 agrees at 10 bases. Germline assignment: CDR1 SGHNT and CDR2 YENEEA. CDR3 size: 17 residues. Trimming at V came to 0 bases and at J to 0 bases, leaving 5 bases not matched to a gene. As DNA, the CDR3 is TGTGCCAGCAGCTTAGATCCTAGCGGGAGTGGCTCCTACGAGCAGTACTTC. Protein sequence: CASSLDPSGSGSYEQYF.

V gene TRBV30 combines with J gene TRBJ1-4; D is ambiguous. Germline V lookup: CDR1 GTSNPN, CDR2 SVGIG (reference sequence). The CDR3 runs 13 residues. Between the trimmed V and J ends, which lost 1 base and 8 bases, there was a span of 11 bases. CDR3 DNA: TGTGCCTGGAGTGACCTTAACAGCGAAAAACTGTTTTTT. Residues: CAWSDLNSEKLFF.

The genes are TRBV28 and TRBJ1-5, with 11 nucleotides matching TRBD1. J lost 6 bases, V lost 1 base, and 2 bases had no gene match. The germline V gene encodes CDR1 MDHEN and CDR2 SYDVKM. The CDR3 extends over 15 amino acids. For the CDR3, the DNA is TGTGCCAGCAGTTTATCGGACAGGGGGCTTCAGCCCCAGCATTTT. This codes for CASSLSDRGLQPQHF. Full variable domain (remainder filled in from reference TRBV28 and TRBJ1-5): DVKVTQSSRYLVKRTGEKVFLECVQDMDHENMFWYRQDPGLGLRLIYFSYDVKMKEKGDIPEGYSVSREKKERFSLILESASTNQTSMYLCASSLSDRGLQPQHFGDGTRLSIL.

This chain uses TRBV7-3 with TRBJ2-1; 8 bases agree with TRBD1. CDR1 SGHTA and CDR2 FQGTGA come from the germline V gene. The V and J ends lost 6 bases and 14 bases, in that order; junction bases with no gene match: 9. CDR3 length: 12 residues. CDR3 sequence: CASSPGTGRKFF. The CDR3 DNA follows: TGTGCCAGCAGTCCAGGGACAGGAAGAAAGTTCTTC.

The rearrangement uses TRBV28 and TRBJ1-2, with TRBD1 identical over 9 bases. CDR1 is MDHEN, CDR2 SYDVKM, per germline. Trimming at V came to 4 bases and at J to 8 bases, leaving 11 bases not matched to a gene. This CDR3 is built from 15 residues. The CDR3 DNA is TGTGCCAGCAGTTCCCGAGTACAGGGGGCGGGAGGCTACACCTTC. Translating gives CASSSRVQGAGGYTF.

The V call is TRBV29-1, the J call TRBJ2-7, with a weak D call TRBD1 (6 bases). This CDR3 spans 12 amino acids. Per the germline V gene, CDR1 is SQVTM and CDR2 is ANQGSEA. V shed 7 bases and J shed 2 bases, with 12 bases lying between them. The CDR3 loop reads CSGDTSPYEQYF. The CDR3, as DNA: TGCAGCGGGGACACGAGCCCCTACGAGCAGTACTTC.

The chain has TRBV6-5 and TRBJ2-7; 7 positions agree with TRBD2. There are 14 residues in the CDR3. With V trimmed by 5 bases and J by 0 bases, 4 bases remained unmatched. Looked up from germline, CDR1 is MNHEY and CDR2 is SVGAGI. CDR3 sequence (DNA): TGTGCCAGCAGTCTAGCGGCACTCTCCTACGAGCAGTACTTC. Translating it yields CASSLAALSYEQYF.

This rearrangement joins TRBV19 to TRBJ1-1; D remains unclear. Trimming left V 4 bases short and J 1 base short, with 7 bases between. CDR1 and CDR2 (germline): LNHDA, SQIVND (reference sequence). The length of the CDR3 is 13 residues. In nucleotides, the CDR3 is TGTGCCAGTAGTAATTCGGGGAACACTGAAGCTTTCTTT. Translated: CASSNSGNTEAFF.

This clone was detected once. The CDR3 coding sequence is TGTGCCAGCAGTAAAGGACTAGCGGGAGGGAGCGGTGTCAATGAGCAGTTCTTC. It translates to CASSKGLAGGSGVNEQFF. This chain links TRBV2 with TRBJ2-1; 15 nucleotides line up with TRBD2. Germline values: CDR1 SNHLY, CDR2 FYNNEI. V gave up 5 bases and J gave up 6 bases; unmatched junction bases: 11. This CDR3 has 18 residues.

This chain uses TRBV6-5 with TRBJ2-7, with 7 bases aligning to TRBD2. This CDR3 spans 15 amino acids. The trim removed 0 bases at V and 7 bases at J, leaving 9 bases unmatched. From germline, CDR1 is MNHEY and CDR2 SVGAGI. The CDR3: CASSYSLADQEEQYF. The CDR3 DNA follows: TGTGCCAGCAGTTACTCGCTAGCGGATCAGGAGGAGCAGTACTTC.

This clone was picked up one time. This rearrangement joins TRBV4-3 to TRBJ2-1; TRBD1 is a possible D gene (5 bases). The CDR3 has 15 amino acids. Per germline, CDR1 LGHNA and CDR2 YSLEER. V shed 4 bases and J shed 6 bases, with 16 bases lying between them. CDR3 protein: CASSREGARGNEQFF. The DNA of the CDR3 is TGCGCCAGCAGCCGGGAAGGGGCTCGAGGCAATGAGCAGTTCTTC.

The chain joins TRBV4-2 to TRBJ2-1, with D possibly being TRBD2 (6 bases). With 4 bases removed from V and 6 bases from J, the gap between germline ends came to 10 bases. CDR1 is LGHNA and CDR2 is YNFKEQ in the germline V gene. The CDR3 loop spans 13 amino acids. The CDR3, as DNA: TGTGCCAGCAGCCGTTCTAGCGCCAATGAGCAGTTCTTC. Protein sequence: CASSRSSANEQFF.

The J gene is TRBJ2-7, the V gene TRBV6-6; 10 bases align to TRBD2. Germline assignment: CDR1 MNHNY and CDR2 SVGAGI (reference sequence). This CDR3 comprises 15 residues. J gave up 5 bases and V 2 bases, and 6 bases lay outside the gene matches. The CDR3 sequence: CASSYLAGAAHEQYF. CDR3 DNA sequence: TGTGCCAGCAGTTACCTAGCGGGAGCCGCCCACGAGCAGTACTTC.

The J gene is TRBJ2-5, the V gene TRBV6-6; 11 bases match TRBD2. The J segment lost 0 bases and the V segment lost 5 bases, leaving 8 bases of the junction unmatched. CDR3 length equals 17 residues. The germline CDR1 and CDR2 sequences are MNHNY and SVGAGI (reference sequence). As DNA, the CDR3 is TGTGCCAGCAGTCGACTTGGGACTAGCGGAGACCAAGAGACCCAGTACTTC. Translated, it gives CASSRLGTSGDQETQYF.

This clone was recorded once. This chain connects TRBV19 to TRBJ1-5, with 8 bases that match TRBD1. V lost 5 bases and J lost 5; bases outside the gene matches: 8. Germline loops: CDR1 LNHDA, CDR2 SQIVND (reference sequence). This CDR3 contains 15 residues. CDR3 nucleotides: TGTGCCAGTAGTTCTCTATCGACAGGGGATCAGCCCCAGCATTTT. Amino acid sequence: CASSSLSTGDQPQHF. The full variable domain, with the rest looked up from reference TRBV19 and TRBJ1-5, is DGGITQSPKYLFRKEGQNVTLSCEQNLNHDAMYWYRQDPGQGLRLIYYSQIVNDFQKGDIAEGYSVSREKKESFPLTVTSAQKNPTAFYLCASSSLSTGDQPQHFGDGTRLSIL.

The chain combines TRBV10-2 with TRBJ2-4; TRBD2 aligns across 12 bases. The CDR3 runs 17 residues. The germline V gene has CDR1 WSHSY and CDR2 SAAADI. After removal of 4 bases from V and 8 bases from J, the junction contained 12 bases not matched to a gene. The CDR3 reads CASSGGLAGVKGDIQYF. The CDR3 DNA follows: TGCGCCAGCAGTGGGGGACTAGCGGGCGTAAAAGGGGACATTCAGTACTTC.

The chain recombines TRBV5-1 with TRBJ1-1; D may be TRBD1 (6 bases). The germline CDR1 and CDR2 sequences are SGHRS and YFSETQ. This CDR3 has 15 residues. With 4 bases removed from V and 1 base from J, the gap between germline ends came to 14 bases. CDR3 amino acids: CASSDPQTGNTEAFF. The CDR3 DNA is TGCGCCAGCAGCGACCCACAGACAGGGAACACTGAAGCTTTCTTT.

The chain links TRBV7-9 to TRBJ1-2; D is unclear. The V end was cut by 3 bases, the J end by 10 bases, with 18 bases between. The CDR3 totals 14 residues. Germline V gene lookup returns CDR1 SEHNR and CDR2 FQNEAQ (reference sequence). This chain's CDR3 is CASSFNVEEVVYTF. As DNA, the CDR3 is TGTGCCAGCAGCTTCAATGTGGAGGAGGTTGTCTACACCTTC.